This TCR beta chain was sequenced for a study of blood T cell repertoires in COVID-19. Deletions cut 7 bases from V and 7 bases from J, with 4 bases between. The germline gives CDR1 MDHEN, CDR2 SYDVKM. This CDR3 region has 9 residues. Enrollees, about 18 to 90 years old, lived in approximately 25 US areas. TCRdb's table, derived via immunoSEQ multiplex PCR, lists solely in-frame clones and lacks some. The repertoire consists of approximately 210,000 clones, with 81% occurring once and the leading ten covering around 9%. Sequencing input: PBMCs or T cells enriched from blood (not recorded which). The chain couples TRBV28 to TRBJ1-1; D gene uncertain. The receptor comes from a woman aged 45 to 65 with acute COVID-19. The CDR3 coding sequence is TGTGCCAGCACCCTTGAAGCTTTCTTT. Translated: CASTLEAFF.